The rows below give T cell receptor beta chains drawn from one sample of a study of blood T cell repertoires in COVID-19. This table comes from immunoSEQ multiplex PCR, and its TCRdb copy is limited to in-frame clones, with some not included. The data show tens of thousands of clones, approximately 90% seen once. Sequenced sample: peripheral blood. The receptors stem from a human donor in a cohort sampled during active COVID-19. CDR3s include the opening cysteine and the closing phenylalanine or tryptophan. A D gene is named only where the DNA matches it firmly. Rows may omit the clone size; those that give it use once, few, many or a size class.

v_gene: TRBV6-5; d_gene: NA; j_gene: TRBJ1-4; abundance: NA; CDR3aa: CASSYGGALGEKLFF; CDR3nt: TGTGCCAGCAGTTACGGGGGGGCTCTAGGTGAAAAACTGTTTTTT
v_gene: TRBV7-9; d_gene: TRBD2; j_gene: TRBJ2-7; abundance: NA; CDR3aa: CASSPLSGGDYEQYF; CDR3nt: TGTGCCAGCAGCCCGCTTAGCGGGGGAGATTACGAGCAGTACTTC
v_gene: TRBV2; d_gene: NA; j_gene: TRBJ2-1; abundance: NA; CDR3aa: CASRAGTSVEQFF; CDR3nt: TGTGCCAGCAGAGCCGGGACATCAGTTGAGCAGTTCTTC
v_gene: TRBV28; d_gene: NA; j_gene: TRBJ1-4; abundance: NA; CDR3aa: CASRQSTNEKLFF; CDR3nt: TGTGCCAGCCGACAGTCAACTAATGAAAAACTGTTTTTT
v_gene: TRBV24-1; d_gene: TRBD1; j_gene: TRBJ2-5; abundance: NA; CDR3aa: CATSDRTGGETQYF; CDR3nt: TGTGCCACCAGTGATCGGACAGGGGGAGAGACCCAGTACTTC
v_gene: TRBV27; d_gene: NA; j_gene: TRBJ1-6; abundance: few; CDR3aa: CASSLGGYSPLHF; CDR3nt: TGTGCCAGCAGTTTAGGAGGCTATTCACCCCTCCACTTT
v_gene: TRBV15; d_gene: NA; j_gene: TRBJ2-7; abundance: NA; CDR3aa: CATSLSPRGTQHEQYF; CDR3nt: TGTGCCACAAGCCTGAGCCCGCGGGGAACACAACACGAGCAGTACTTC
v_gene: TRBV6-1; d_gene: NA; j_gene: TRBJ1-4; abundance: NA; CDR3aa: CASSVGAPATNEKLFF; CDR3nt: TGTGCCAGCAGTGTGGGGGCACCAGCAACTAATGAAAAACTGTTTTTT
v_gene: TRBV2; d_gene: TRBD1; j_gene: TRBJ1-2; abundance: NA; CDR3aa: CASSGGTGRYYGYTF; CDR3nt: TGTGCCAGCAGTGGTGGGACAGGTCGGTACTATGGCTACACCTTC
v_gene: TRBV29-1; d_gene: NA; j_gene: TRBJ2-5; abundance: NA; CDR3aa: CSVEKGAPETQYF; CDR3nt: TGCAGCGTTGAAAAAGGGGCGCCAGAGACCCAGTACTTC
v_gene: TRBV28; d_gene: NA; j_gene: TRBJ1-1; abundance: once; CDR3aa: CASSLQFEAFF; CDR3nt: TGTGCCAGCAGTTTACAGTTTGAAGCTTTCTTT
v_gene: TRBV5-4; d_gene: TRBD1; j_gene: TRBJ2-7; abundance: NA; CDR3aa: CASSFLGTGGTYEQYF; CDR3nt: TGTGCCAGCAGCTTTCTCGGGACAGGGGGGACGTACGAGCAGTACTTC
v_gene: TRBV30; d_gene: NA; j_gene: TRBJ1-2; abundance: once; CDR3aa: CAWRLRDSSIYGYTF; CDR3nt: TGTGCCTGGAGGCTCCGGGACTCGAGTATCTATGGCTACACCTTC
v_gene: TRBV24-1; d_gene: NA; j_gene: TRBJ2-7; abundance: NA; CDR3aa: CATSDPQGPGEEQYF; CDR3nt: TGTGCCACCAGTGACCCACAGGGGCCGGGGGAGGAGCAGTACTTC
v_gene: TRBV25-1; d_gene: TRBD1; j_gene: TRBJ2-7; abundance: NA; CDR3aa: CASRPLDRGLVHEQYF; CDR3nt: TGTGCCAGCAGGCCCTTGGACAGGGGGCTTGTCCACGAGCAGTACTTC
v_gene: TRBV10-2; d_gene: NA; j_gene: TRBJ1-1; abundance: once; CDR3aa: CASSYRDNTEAFF; CDR3nt: TGCGCCAGCAGTTACAGGGATAACACTGAAGCTTTCTTT
v_gene: TRBV19; d_gene: TRBD1; j_gene: TRBJ1-5; abundance: once; CDR3aa: CASSPRTGGGNQPQHF; CDR3nt: TGTGCCAGTAGTCCTCGGACAGGGGGTGGCAATCAGCCCCAGCATTTT
v_gene: TRBV20-1; d_gene: NA; j_gene: TRBJ2-7; abundance: NA; CDR3aa: CSASELGGSSYEQYF; CDR3nt: TGCAGTGCTAGTGAACTAGGCGGTAGCTCCTACGAGCAGTACTTC
v_gene: TRBV27; d_gene: TRBD1; j_gene: TRBJ2-7; abundance: once; CDR3aa: CASSSKTGLNYEQYF; CDR3nt: TGTGCCAGCAGCTCCAAGACAGGGCTGAACTACGAGCAGTACTTC
v_gene: TRBV10-3; d_gene: NA; j_gene: TRBJ1-3; abundance: NA; CDR3aa: CAISESGLSSGNTIYF; CDR3nt: TGTGCCATCAGTGAGTCGGGGCTGAGCTCTGGAAACACCATATATTTT
v_gene: TRBV9; d_gene: NA; j_gene: TRBJ1-2; abundance: NA; CDR3aa: CASSATELSPIYTF; CDR3nt: TGTGCCAGCAGCGCAACCGAGCTTAGCCCGATCTACACCTTC
v_gene: TRBV5-5; d_gene: NA; j_gene: TRBJ2-7; abundance: NA; CDR3aa: CASTSEPGNYEQYF; CDR3nt: TGTGCCAGCACCTCCGAACCAGGGAATTACGAGCAGTACTTC
v_gene: TRBV2; d_gene: NA; j_gene: TRBJ2-7; abundance: NA; CDR3aa: CASRRTVYEQYF; CDR3nt: TGTGCCAGCAGGAGGACAGTCTACGAGCAGTACTTC
v_gene: TRBV29-1; d_gene: NA; j_gene: TRBJ1-3; abundance: NA; CDR3aa: CSVEGRGSSGNTIYF; CDR3nt: TGCAGCGTTGAGGGCAGGGGCTCTTCCGGAAACACCATATATTTT
v_gene: TRBV3-1/TRBV3-2; d_gene: TRBD1; j_gene: TRBJ1-5; abundance: NA; CDR3aa: CASGRQGDQPQHF; CDR3nt: TGTGCCAGCGGACGACAGGGGGATCAGCCCCAGCATTTT
v_gene: TRBV3-1/TRBV3-2; d_gene: TRBD1; j_gene: TRBJ2-7; abundance: NA; CDR3aa: CASSPARTGSYEQYF; CDR3nt: TGTGCCAGCAGCCCAGCTCGGACAGGGAGCTACGAGCAGTACTTC
v_gene: TRBV12-3/TRBV12-4; d_gene: TRBD1; j_gene: TRBJ2-7; abundance: NA; CDR3aa: CASSARQGAPLHF; CDR3nt: TGTGCCAGCAGTGCTCGGCAGGGGGCCCCTTTGCACTTC
v_gene: TRBV5-4; d_gene: TRBD1; j_gene: TRBJ1-2; abundance: NA; CDR3aa: CASRTGLASNYGYTF; CDR3nt: TGTGCCAGCAGGACAGGGCTAGCTTCTAACTATGGCTACACCTTC
v_gene: TRBV27; d_gene: NA; j_gene: TRBJ1-5; abundance: NA; CDR3aa: CASMSGQAQHF; CDR3nt: TGTGCCAGCATGAGCGGTCAGGCCCAGCATTTT
v_gene: TRBV30; d_gene: TRBD1; j_gene: TRBJ1-1; abundance: NA; CDR3aa: CAGGQGAEAFF; CDR3nt: TGTGCCGGAGGACAGGGGGCTGAAGCTTTCTTT
v_gene: TRBV4-3; d_gene: NA; j_gene: TRBJ2-7; abundance: NA; CDR3aa: CASSQAEVPYEQYF; CDR3nt: TGCGCCAGCAGCCAAGCCGAGGTGCCCTACGAGCAGTACTTC
v_gene: TRBV5-1; d_gene: TRBD1; j_gene: TRBJ2-1; abundance: NA; CDR3aa: CASSLRGQFGYNEQFF; CDR3nt: TGCGCCAGCAGCTTGAGGGGGCAGTTCGGGTACAATGAGCAGTTCTTC
v_gene: TRBV10-3; d_gene: NA; j_gene: TRBJ1-1; abundance: NA; CDR3aa: CAISEGQLGVAEAFF; CDR3nt: TGTGCCATCAGTGAGGGACAGTTAGGCGTAGCTGAAGCTTTCTTT
v_gene: TRBV9; d_gene: NA; j_gene: TRBJ1-4; abundance: NA; CDR3aa: CASSVAPGLPEEKLFF; CDR3nt: TGTGCCAGCAGCGTAGCCCCCGGACTCCCTGAGGAAAAACTGTTTTTT
v_gene: TRBV19; d_gene: NA; j_gene: TRBJ2-1; abundance: NA; CDR3aa: CASTLSRVVLYEQFF; CDR3nt: TGTGCCAGTACCCTCTCGAGGGTGGTACTCTATGAGCAGTTCTTC
v_gene: TRBV7-3; d_gene: NA; j_gene: TRBJ2-6; abundance: NA; CDR3aa: CASSLAGAGANVLTF; CDR3nt: TGTGCCAGCAGCTTAGCCGGGGCTGGGGCCAACGTCCTGACTTTC
v_gene: TRBV5-1; d_gene: TRBD1; j_gene: TRBJ1-2; abundance: NA; CDR3aa: CASSLTGTGYYGYTF; CDR3nt: TGCGCCAGCAGCTTGACTGGGACAGGGTACTATGGCTACACCTTC
v_gene: TRBV6-6; d_gene: NA; j_gene: TRBJ1-1; abundance: NA; CDR3aa: CASSYSQEAEAFF; CDR3nt: TGTGCCAGCAGTTACTCACAGGAAGCTGAAGCTTTCTTT
v_gene: TRBV3-1/TRBV3-2; d_gene: TRBD1; j_gene: TRBJ1-4; abundance: NA; CDR3aa: CASSQESTGGNEKLFF; CDR3nt: TGTGCCAGCAGCCAAGAATCGACAGGGGGTAATGAAAAACTGTTTTTT
v_gene: TRBV9; d_gene: NA; j_gene: TRBJ1-4; abundance: once; CDR3aa: CASSAGTRGEKLFF; CDR3nt: TGTGCCAGCAGCGCGGGGACAAGGGGTGAAAAACTGTTTTTT
v_gene: TRBV7-2; d_gene: NA; j_gene: TRBJ2-7; abundance: NA; CDR3aa: CASSARGAGQLTYEQYF; CDR3nt: TGTGCCAGCAGCGCAAGGGGGGCGGGACAGCTAACCTACGAGCAGTACTTC
v_gene: TRBV5-1; d_gene: TRBD1; j_gene: TRBJ2-3; abundance: NA; CDR3aa: CASSWGGTGGSTDTQYF; CDR3nt: TGCGCCAGCAGCTGGGGTGGGACAGGGGGCAGCACAGATACGCAGTATTTT
v_gene: TRBV27; d_gene: NA; j_gene: TRBJ1-4; abundance: NA; CDR3aa: CASSLFEDSNEKLFF; CDR3nt: TGTGCCAGCAGTTTATTTGAAGACAGTAATGAAAAACTGTTTTTT
v_gene: TRBV27; d_gene: NA; j_gene: TRBJ1-1; abundance: NA; CDR3aa: CASSFTGPGTEAFF; CDR3nt: TGTGCCAGCAGTTTCACAGGTCCCGGTACTGAAGCTTTCTTT
v_gene: TRBV10-3; d_gene: TRBD1; j_gene: TRBJ1-2; abundance: once; CDR3aa: CAISLRDRGPDGYTF; CDR3nt: TGTGCCATCAGTCTCCGGGACAGGGGGCCAGATGGCTACACCTTC
v_gene: TRBV29-1; d_gene: NA; j_gene: TRBJ1-2; abundance: once; CDR3aa: CSVDGIYGYTF; CDR3nt: TGCAGCGTGGACGGGATCTATGGCTACACCTTC
v_gene: TRBV30; d_gene: TRBD1; j_gene: TRBJ1-2; abundance: NA; CDR3aa: CAWSPDRGSYGYTF; CDR3nt: TGTGCCTGGAGCCCGGACAGGGGGTCCTATGGCTACACCTTC
v_gene: TRBV1; d_gene: NA; j_gene: TRBJ1-6; abundance: NA; CDR3aa: CTSSHTRGVENSPLHF; CDR3nt: TGCACCAGCAGCCACACCAGGGGGGTGGAGAATTCACCCCTCCACTTT
v_gene: TRBV28; d_gene: NA; j_gene: TRBJ1-1; abundance: NA; CDR3aa: CASSLGRTEAFF; CDR3nt: TGTGCCAGCAGTTTAGGGAGGACTGAAGCTTTCTTT